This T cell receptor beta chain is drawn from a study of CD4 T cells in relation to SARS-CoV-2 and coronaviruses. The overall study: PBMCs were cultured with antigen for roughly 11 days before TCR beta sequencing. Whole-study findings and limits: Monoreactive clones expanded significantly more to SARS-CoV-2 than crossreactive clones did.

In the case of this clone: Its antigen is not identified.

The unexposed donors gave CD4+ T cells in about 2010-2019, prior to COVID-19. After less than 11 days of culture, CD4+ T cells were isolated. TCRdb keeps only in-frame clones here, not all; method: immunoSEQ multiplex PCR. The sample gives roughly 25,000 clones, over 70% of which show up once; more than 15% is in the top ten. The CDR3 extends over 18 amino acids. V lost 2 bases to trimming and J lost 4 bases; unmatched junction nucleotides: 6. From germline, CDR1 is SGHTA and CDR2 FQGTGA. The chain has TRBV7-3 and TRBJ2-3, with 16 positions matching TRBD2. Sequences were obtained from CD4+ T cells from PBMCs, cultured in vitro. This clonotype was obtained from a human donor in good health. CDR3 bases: TGTGCCAGCAGCTTAGGGACTAGCGGGAGGGCTTCGGCAGATACGCAGTATTTT. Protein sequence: CASSLGTSGRASADTQYF.